The 15 T cell receptor beta chains presented below share a single source sample, sequenced in a study of shared clonotypes between healthy human individuals. This table comes from immunoSEQ multiplex PCR, and its TCRdb copy is limited to in-frame clones, with some not included. Of a few million clones in the sample, around 93% were seen once. CD8 cells classed as naive were CD45RO-negative and positively selected for CCR7, excluding terminally differentiated effector memory CD45RA+ cells. Specimen: naive CD8+ T cells from PBMCs. These receptors all come from a man younger than 30 in good health. Some clones in this sample may be carry-over from other donors' samples.

A remark on this clone: The same CDR3 is also encoded by other DNA sequences in this sample. V gene TRBV11-2 combines with J gene TRBJ2-7; possible D gene TRBD2, 5 bases. Germline V gives CDR1 SGHAT, CDR2 FQNNGV. The CDR3 has 12 amino acids. V was clipped by 3 bases and J by 3 bases, with 6 bases between them. Here the CDR3 reads CASSLGSYEQYF. The CDR3 nucleotides read TGTGCCAGCAGCTTGGGGAGCTACGAGCAGTACTTC.

The genes are TRBV7-2 and TRBJ2-5; D is unresolved. CDR3 size: 12 residues. CDR1 SGHTA and CDR2 FQGNSA come from the germline V gene. Trimming took 7 bases from V and 2 from J, leaving 8 bases between them. The CDR3 loop is CASTARQETQYF. The DNA of the CDR3 is TGTGCCAGCACCGCGCGTCAAGAGACCCAGTACTTC.

The chain uses TRBV7-9 and TRBJ2-7, with 11 bases identical to TRBD2. The V and J ends lost 5 bases and 4 bases, in that order; junction bases with no gene match: 10. Germline V gene data show CDR1 as SEHNR and CDR2 as FQNEAQ (reference sequence). This CDR3 is 16 amino acids long. The CDR3 DNA is TGTGCCAGCAGCGCGCAAACTAGCGGGAGTGGGTACGAGCAGTACTTC. Translating gives CASSAQTSGSGYEQYF.

With regard to this clone: Additional DNA sequences in this sample encode the identical CDR3. The rearrangement uses TRBV30 and TRBJ1-3; D not resolved. In germline, CDR1 is GTSNPN, CDR2 SVGIG (reference sequence). This CDR3 is built from 12 residues. V shed 3 bases and J shed 4 bases, with 7 bases lying between them. The CDR3 loop reads CAWRPPGNTIYF. The DNA for the CDR3 is TGTGCCTGGAGGCCCCCCGGAAACACCATATATTTT.

The V and J genes are TRBV28 and TRBJ1-2; 10 bases match TRBD1. Germline V gives CDR1 MDHEN, CDR2 SYDVKM. The CDR3 is 14 residues long. V was pared by 5 bases and J by 7 bases, with 7 bases of the junction left unmatched. The CDR3 region has the DNA TGTGCCAGCAGTAGAAACCGGGACAGGGGTGGCTACACCTTC. Translated, it gives CASSRNRDRGGYTF.

This chain joins TRBV4-3 and TRBJ1-4; D is undetermined. V lost 0 bases and J 8 bases, leaving 13 bases between the germline ends. Germline V gene data show CDR1 as LGHNA and CDR2 as YSLEER. This CDR3 has 15 amino acids. The CDR3 sequence is CASSQDVLEEEKLFF. CDR3 DNA: TGCGCCAGCAGCCAAGACGTATTAGAAGAAGAAAAACTGTTTTTT.

This clone appeared a few times. This sequence joins TRBV19 and TRBJ1-2, with 8 nucleotides matching TRBD1. Per germline, CDR1 LNHDA and CDR2 SQIVND (reference sequence). The CDR3 runs 13 residues. V trimming: 7 bases; J trimming: 5 bases; junction bases outside the gene matches: 6. CDR3 nucleotide sequence: TGTGCCAGTAAGGGGACAGGACTTTATGGCTACACCTTC. Its translation is CASKGTGLYGYTF.

The CDR3 loop is CASSLDRSGEQYF. The CDR3 DNA follows: TGTGCCAGCAGCTTAGACAGGTCGGGCGAGCAGTACTTC. The chain has TRBV7-9 and TRBJ2-7; possibly TRBD1 for D (5 bases). The CDR3 runs 13 residues. Per the germline V gene, CDR1 is SEHNR and CDR2 is FQNEAQ (reference sequence). Trimming took 1 base from V and 6 from J, leaving 10 bases between them. Complete variable domain (other parts from reference TRBV7-9 and TRBJ2-7): DTGVSQNPRHKITKRGQNVTFRCDPISEHNRLYWYRQTLGQGPEFLTYFQNEAQLEKSRLLSDRFSAERPKGSFSTLEIQRTEQGDSAMYLCASSLDRSGEQYFGPGTRLTVT.

The gene calls are TRBV28 and TRBJ2-7; possibly TRBD1 or TRBD2 for D (5 bases each). V dropped 3 bases and J dropped 5 bases, with 23 bases sitting between them. The germline CDR1 and CDR2 sequences are MDHEN and SYDVKM. The CDR3 runs 17 residues. In DNA form, the CDR3 reads TGTGCCAGCAGTTTTCCCCTTAACCCCGGGGTCAGGGACGAGCAGTACTTC. It codes for CASSFPLNPGVRDEQYF.

The chain carries TRBV28 and TRBJ1-1; 8 bases are a match to TRBD1. Germline trimming cut 11 bases from V and 4 bases from J; bases unmatched to any gene: 9. Germline CDR1 and CDR2: MDHEN and SYDVKM. CDR3 length: 13 residues. DNA of the CDR3: TGTGCCGGCGAGGACAGGGCGAGCACTGAAGCTTTCTTT. Its translation is CAGEDRASTEAFF.

This rearrangement joins TRBV2 to TRBJ2-3, with D tentatively TRBD1 (5 bases). This CDR3 is 16 amino acids long. V lost 4 bases and J lost 0, with 14 bases in between. Per the germline V gene, CDR1 is SNHLY and CDR2 is FYNNEI. The CDR3 protein is CASSATKGSSTDTQYF. The CDR3 nucleotides read TGTGCCAGCAGTGCGACAAAGGGGTCTAGCACAGATACGCAGTATTTT.

The rearrangement links TRBV6-5 to TRBJ2-1, with 9 nucleotides matching TRBD2. The CDR3 consists of 16 residues. Per the germline V gene, CDR1 is MNHEY and CDR2 is SVGAGI. J was trimmed by 5 bases and V by 0 bases; bases with no gene match: 5. CDR3 DNA sequence: TGTGCCAGCAGTTACTCGAATGGCGGGAGGGACAATGAGCAGTTCTTC. It codes for CASSYSNGGRDNEQFF.

The chain links TRBV2 to TRBJ2-3; D possibly corresponds to TRBD2 (5 bases). Per the germline V gene, CDR1 is SNHLY and CDR2 is FYNNEI. The length of the CDR3 is 12 residues. V shed 8 bases and J shed 3 bases, with 9 bases lying between them. The CDR3 sequence is CASGGETDTQYF. For the CDR3, the DNA is TGTGCCAGCGGAGGAGAGACAGATACGCAGTATTTT.

The genes are TRBV29-1 and TRBJ1-3, with D perhaps matching TRBD1 (5 bases). V was shortened by 6 bases and J by 0 bases, with 12 bases between the two germline ends. Germline V gene data show CDR1 as SQVTM and CDR2 as ANQGSEA. The CDR3 sequence is 14 residues long. The CDR3 sequence: CSVGGGFSGNTIYF. CDR3 coding DNA: TGCAGCGTGGGGGGGGGATTCTCTGGAAACACCATATATTTT.

The rearrangement uses TRBV28 and TRBJ2-5, with 8 positions matching TRBD1. Germline lookup yields CDR1 MDHEN and CDR2 SYDVKM. With V trimmed by 6 bases and J by 0 bases, 3 bases remained unmatched. The CDR3 runs 14 residues. The CDR3: CASSGTGYQETQYF. The CDR3 DNA is TGTGCCAGCAGCGGGACAGGCTACCAAGAGACCCAGTACTTC.